This TCR beta chain derives from a study of T-cell reconstitution after alpha-beta-depleted transplantation in children. Trimming cost V 2 bases and J 5 bases, with 13 bases left between them. This CDR3 is built from 14 residues. Germline V gives CDR1 DFQATT, CDR2 SNEGSKA (reference sequence). Preparation of the TCRbeta library involved a method that used unique molecular identifiers. TCRdb reprocessed the PCR reads via MiXCR and lists one record per CDR3 protein. The sample has some 550,000 distinct CDR3 sequences; 15% to 20% are singletons. A few counts support this clonotype. This TCR derives from a human donor who donated a stem cell graft to a child with acute lymphoblastic leukemia. The chain recombines TRBV20-1 with TRBJ1-5; possibly TRBD1 for D (5 bases). Here the sequenced sample was PBMCs from the stem cell graft donor, taken from the stem cell graft. Written as DNA, the CDR3 is TGCAGTGCTAGATCGCCTATGGGGCATCAGCCCCAGCATTTT. Residues: CSARSPMGHQPQHF.